Presented here are 30 T cell receptor beta chains from one specimen sequenced in a study of blood T cells in healthy people across ages. Combining a sample-barcoded 5' primer with a J-beta primer mix, a second PCR ran for roughly 6 to 12 cycles. TCRdb recomputed calls from the 5' RACE reads with MiXCR, one row per CDR3 protein. The repertoire consists of about 1.5 million distinct CDR3 sequences, with about 45% occurring once and the leading ten covering under 5%. Sequencing used blood. These TCRs come from a woman aged 18-29 years in good health.

This clonotype has a count of ten or more. V usage is TRBV7-2 and J usage is TRBJ2-3; no reliable D call. CDR1 and CDR2 from the germline V gene are SGHTA and FQGNSA. The germline V and J ends were trimmed by 3 bases and 1 base, with 5 bases remaining between them. CDR3 length equals 13 residues. In DNA, the CDR3 is TGTGCCAGCAGCTTTAGGGGCACAGATACGCAGTATTTT. Amino acid sequence: CASSFRGTDTQYF.

CDR3 residues: CSARSSGLAGGADTQYF. Here the CDR3 DNA reads TGCAGTGCAAGGAGTTCGGGACTAGCGGGAGGAGCAGATACGCAGTATTTT. The chain carries TRBV20-1 and TRBJ2-3; 15 nucleotides align to TRBD2. CDR3 length equals 17 residues. Germline V gene data show CDR1 as DFQATT and CDR2 as SNEGSKA (reference sequence). V lost 6 bases to trimming and J lost 4 bases; unmatched junction nucleotides: 11.

V and J are TRBV5-1 and TRBJ2-1, with 8 bases lining up with TRBD2. J gave up 6 bases and V 4 bases, and 9 bases lay outside the gene matches. This CDR3 has 15 residues. Germline V lookup: CDR1 SGHRS, CDR2 YFSETQ. Here the CDR3 reads CASSDAGTSGNEQFF. Written as DNA, the CDR3 is TGCGCCAGCAGCGATGCCGGGACTAGTGGCAATGAGCAGTTCTTC.

The chain recombines TRBV20-1 with TRBJ2-1; 11 nucleotides line up with TRBD2. CDR1 and CDR2 (germline): DFQATT, SNEGSKA (reference sequence). Losses at the gene ends were 5 bases for V and 4 bases for J; bases not matched to a gene: 7. The CDR3 contains 15 residues. CDR3 amino acids: CSAAPGTSGYNEQFF. DNA for the CDR3: TGCAGTGCTGCCCCCGGGACTAGCGGTTACAATGAGCAGTTCTTC.

The V call is TRBV4-3, the J call TRBJ1-5; no clear D. The CDR3 covers 16 residues. Germline-derived CDR1 and CDR2 are LGHNA and YSLEER. The V gene lost 0 bases and the J gene lost 0 bases, with 9 bases spanning the gap. The CDR3 loop is CASSQDQGHSNQPQHF. The DNA of the CDR3 is TGCGCCAGCAGCCAAGATCAAGGGCATAGCAATCAGCCCCAGCATTTT.

The chain has TRBV20-1 and TRBJ2-4, with D maybe TRBD1 (6 bases). With 1 base removed from V and 5 bases from J, the gap between germline ends came to 12 bases. This CDR3 has 14 amino acids. CDR1 and CDR2 (germline): DFQATT, SNEGSKA (reference sequence). The CDR3 coding sequence is TGCAGTGCTAGAGGCGTAACAGGGCAAAACATTCAGTACTTC. Translating gives CSARGVTGQNIQYF.

This clonotype was seen only a few times. The chain couples TRBV13 to TRBJ1-4; D is perhaps TRBD1 (5 bases). The germline V gene encodes CDR1 PRHDT and CDR2 FYEKMQ (reference sequence). The CDR3 length is 15 residues. V lost 4 bases and J 4 bases, leaving 13 bases between the germline ends. CDR3 sequence (DNA): TGTGCCAGCAGCTCCTCCGGGACTTTTAATGAAAAACTGTTTTTT. Its translation is CASSSSGTFNEKLFF.

This chain links TRBV27 with TRBJ2-1; a weak D match, TRBD1 (5 bases). The germline CDR1 and CDR2 sequences are MNHEY and SMNVEV (reference sequence). Trimming shortened V by 7 bases and J by 7 bases, and 14 bases separated the two germline ends. CDR3 length: 13 residues. CDR3 coding DNA: TGTGCCAGCACCTGGACACCTTGGAATGAGCAGTTCTTC. Translation: CASTWTPWNEQFF.

The rearrangement uses TRBV5-1 and TRBJ2-1, with D tentatively TRBD1 (5 bases). The CDR3 spans 12 residues. Germline values: CDR1 SGHRS, CDR2 YFSETQ. V dropped 4 bases and J dropped 9 bases, with 11 bases sitting between them. The CDR3 here is CASSTTGIEQFF. The DNA for the CDR3 is TGCGCCAGCAGCACAACAGGTATTGAGCAGTTCTTC.

The chain links TRBV24-1 to TRBJ1-6; D is possibly TRBD1 (5 bases). Between the trimmed V and J ends, which lost 7 bases and 2 bases, there was a span of 8 bases. CDR3 length equals 14 residues. Germline V gives CDR1 KGHDR, CDR2 SFDVKD. CDR3 region: CATRWGAYNSPLHF. CDR3 nucleotide sequence: TGTGCCACCAGGTGGGGCGCCTATAATTCACCCCTCCACTTT.

V is TRBV20-1 and J is TRBJ1-2; D is perhaps TRBD1 (5 bases). This CDR3 is 12 amino acids long. CDR1 is DFQATT, CDR2 SNEGSKA, per germline (reference sequence). The CDR3 DNA reads as TGCAGGGGCGGGACTCCAAACTATGGCTACACCTTC. The encoded protein is CRGGTPNYGYTF.

V is TRBV5-1 and J is TRBJ1-4, with D maybe TRBD1 (5 bases). The V gene lost 4 bases and the J gene lost 4 bases, with 11 bases spanning the gap. CDR3 size: 14 residues. The germline gives CDR1 SGHRS, CDR2 YFSETQ. DNA of the CDR3: TGCGCCAGCAGCCTCGGACAAGTTAATGAAAAACTGTTTTTT. Translation gives CASSLGQVNEKLFF.

CDR3 region: CASTKGRPAYGYTF. In nucleotides, the CDR3 is TGTGCCAGCACCAAGGGACGGCCGGCCTATGGCTACACCTTC. This chain links TRBV12-3 or TRBV12-4 with TRBJ1-2; possibly TRBD1 for D (5 bases). The CDR3 runs 14 residues. V was cut by 7 bases and J by 4 bases, with 16 bases left in between.

The chain joins TRBV21-1 to TRBJ2-1; the table's TRBD1 call for D was not verified on the DNA. TRBV21-1 is a recognized pseudogene. The CDR3 length is 16 residues. The CDR3 DNA is TGTGCCAGCAGCATCGATGGACAGGGGGCTAACAATGAGCAGTTCTTC. Protein: CASSIDGQGANNEQFF.

This clonotype was recorded many times. This chain joins TRBV6-2 or TRBV6-3 and TRBJ1-2; 7 nucleotides agree with TRBD1. The CDR3 totals 13 residues. The J segment lost 4 bases and the V segment lost 5 bases, leaving 4 bases of the junction unmatched. Germline assignment: CDR1 MNHEY and CDR2 SVGEGT. CDR3 DNA: TGTGCCAGCAGTCGTGGGACAGTCTATGGCTACACCTTC. Translated, it gives CASSRGTVYGYTF.

V usage is TRBV2 and J usage is TRBJ1-1; D remains unclear. Trimming shortened V by 7 bases and J by 7 bases, and 7 bases separated the two germline ends. The CDR3 runs to 10 residues. In germline, CDR1 is SNHLY, CDR2 FYNNEI. The CDR3, as DNA: TGTGCCAGCACGGACGGTGAAGCTTTCTTT. The encoded protein is CASTDGEAFF.

This clonotype was counted only a few times. The V call is TRBV7-2, the J call TRBJ1-1; D possibly corresponds to TRBD1 (5 bases). The CDR3 sequence is 15 residues long. V lost 3 bases to trimming and J lost 1 base, with 12 bases between them. Germline V gene data show CDR1 as SGHTA and CDR2 as FQGNSA. CDR3 bases: TGTGCCAGCAGCTTCTTTTACCAGGGGAACACTGAAGCTTTCTTT. Amino acids: CASSFFYQGNTEAFF.

This clonotype was counted only a few times. This rearrangement joins TRBV29-1 to TRBJ2-3; 7 nucleotides match TRBD2. The CDR3 spans 14 residues. Trimming took 7 bases from V and 2 from J; bases not matched to a gene: 9. Germline V gene sequence: CDR1 SQVTM, CDR2 ANQGSEA. DNA of the CDR3: TGCAGCGCGCGGGCGGGGGTGGACACAGATACGCAGTATTTT. Amino acids: CSARAGVDTDTQYF.

Only a few counts were recorded for this clonotype. The DNA for the CDR3 is TGCAGCGTTGCGAGACTAGCGGGAGAGAGCACAGATACGCAGTATTTT. Translating gives CSVARLAGESTDTQYF. This sequence joins TRBV29-1 and TRBJ2-3; 12 nucleotides match TRBD2. Germline CDR1 reads SQVTM; CDR2 reads ANQGSEA. The J segment lost 0 bases and the V segment lost 4 bases, leaving 5 bases of the junction unmatched. The CDR3 extends over 16 amino acids.

This chain links TRBV7-8 with TRBJ1-1; D is perhaps TRBD1 (6 bases). Germline CDR1 is SGHVS and CDR2 is FQNEAQ. Deletions cut 5 bases from V and 4 bases from J, with 14 bases between. CDR3 length: 14 residues. This chain's CDR3 is CASSHEGGVTEAFF. As DNA, the CDR3 is TGTGCCAGCAGCCACGAGGGGGGGGTCACTGAAGCTTTCTTT.

This clonotype was recorded a few times. The CDR3 region is CASSLDPTGSGGYTF. The CDR3 DNA reads TGTGCCAGCAGCTTAGATCCCACAGGATCTGGGGGCTACACCTTC. V is TRBV7-2 and J is TRBJ1-2; tentatively, D is TRBD1 (5 bases). With 1 base removed from V and 8 bases from J, the gap between germline ends came to 17 bases. CDR1 is SGHTA and CDR2 is FQGNSA in the germline V gene. The CDR3 runs to 15 residues.

In this sample, this clonotype turned up a few times. This rearrangement joins TRBV6-2 or TRBV6-3 to TRBJ2-7; no reliable D call. V lost 4 bases and J 2 bases, leaving 12 bases between the germline ends. The CDR3 sequence is 14 residues long. The germline V gene encodes CDR1 MNHEY and CDR2 SVGEGT. The CDR3 coding sequence is TGTGCCAGCAGTTTGTTCCAGGCCGCCTACGAGCAGTACTTC. Amino acid sequence: CASSLFQAAYEQYF.

V and J are TRBV20-1 and TRBJ1-5, with 8 bases fitting TRBD1. V lost 3 bases, J lost 4 bases, and 5 bases stayed unmatched. Germline V gene sequence: CDR1 DFQATT, CDR2 SNEGSKA (reference sequence). CDR3 length: 14 amino acids. In DNA, the CDR3 is TGCAGTGCTAGGCCGGGACAGGCAAATCAGCCCCAGCATTTT. It yields the protein CSARPGQANQPQHF.

V is TRBV9 and J is TRBJ2-5; a weak D match, TRBD1 (6 bases). Germline CDR1 reads SGDLS; CDR2 reads YYNGEE. The V gene lost 2 bases and the J gene lost 5 bases, with 13 bases spanning the gap. The CDR3 covers 14 residues. CDR3 nucleotides: TGTGCCAGCAGCGTCGGAGGACAGCAGGAGACCCAGTACTTC. Residues: CASSVGGQQETQYF. The variable domain in full, completed from reference TRBV9 and TRBJ2-5, reads DSGVTQTPKHLITATGQRVTLRCSPRSGDLSVYWYQQSLDQGLQFLIQYYNGEERAKGNILERFSAQQFPDLHSELNLSSLELGDSALYFCASSVGGQQETQYFGPGTRLLVL.

This clonotype has a count of ten or more. The chain carries TRBV7-9 and TRBJ2-4; tentatively, D is TRBD2 (8 bases). V lost 3 bases and J lost 8, with 17 bases in between. Germline CDR1 reads SEHNR; CDR2 reads FQNEAQ (reference sequence). The CDR3 consists of 15 residues. The CDR3 DNA follows: TGTGCCAGCAGCTTCCTGACAGGGACTAGGGACATTCAGTACTTC. The encoded protein is CASSFLTGTRDIQYF.

This clonotype was counted between two and nine times. The rearrangement joins TRBV29-1 to TRBJ2-1; 11 positions agree with TRBD2. The ends lost 6 bases at V and 5 bases at J; junction bases unmatched: 6. Germline V gene data show CDR1 as SQVTM and CDR2 as ANQGSEA. CDR3 length: 14 amino acids. In DNA form, the CDR3 reads TGCAGCGTGAGACAGACTAGCGGGAACAATGAGCAGTTCTTC. Protein: CSVRQTSGNNEQFF.

This clonotype was recorded many times. J is TRBJ2-7 and V is TRBV5-1, with D unresolved. CDR1 is SGHRS and CDR2 is YFSETQ in the germline V gene. Trimming stripped 4 bases from V and 3 bases from J, with 5 bases between. The CDR3 totals 11 residues. This chain's CDR3 is CASSGDYEQYF. The CDR3 coding sequence is TGCGCCAGCAGCGGTGACTACGAGCAGTACTTC.

The chain combines TRBV7-8 with TRBJ2-3; D gene uncertain. Trimming cost V 4 bases and J 2 bases, with 7 bases left between them. The CDR3 loop spans 13 amino acids. The germline V gene has CDR1 SGHVS and CDR2 FQNEAQ. This CDR3 reads CASSSQITDTQYF. The CDR3 coding sequence is TGTGCCAGCAGCTCCCAGATCACAGATACGCAGTATTTT.

The chain has TRBV7-8 and TRBJ2-5; D uncertain. CDR1 is SGHVS and CDR2 is FQNEAQ in the germline V gene. Between the trimmed V and J ends, which lost 7 bases and 4 bases, there was a span of 16 bases. The length of the CDR3 is 14 residues. Here the CDR3 DNA reads TGTGCCAGCAAAATTTGGAAGACATCAGAGACCCAGTACTTC. It translates to CASKIWKTSETQYF.

The chain links TRBV4-2 to TRBJ2-1; TRBD1 matches at 9 bases. V lost 2 bases to trimming and J lost 3 bases; unmatched junction nucleotides: 8. The CDR3 consists of 17 residues. The germline CDR1 and CDR2 sequences are LGHNA and YNFKEQ. This CDR3 is CASSQLGSGQGYNEQFF. The DNA of the CDR3 is TGTGCCAGCAGCCAACTCGGGTCGGGACAGGGCTACAATGAGCAGTTCTTC.